One sample yielded the 20 T cell receptor beta chains listed below, sequenced in a study of blood T cell repertoires in COVID-19. Here immunoSEQ multiplex PCR was the method, and the copy in TCRdb shows in-frame clones only, minus some. The sample contains about 190,000 clones, about four fifths of which appear only once. Sequenced material: PBMCs or T cells enriched from blood (not recorded which). These TCRs come from a woman aged 25 to 45 who had recovered from COVID-19.

The table lists this clone with many counts. The rearrangement joins TRBV9 to TRBJ2-2; D gene ambiguous. CDR3 length: 13 amino acids. V lost 4 bases and J lost 1, with 5 bases in between. CDR1 SGDLS and CDR2 YYNGEE come from the germline V gene. The CDR3 is CASSSGNTGELFF. In nucleotides, the CDR3 is TGTGCCAGCAGCTCAGGGAACACCGGGGAGCTGTTTTTT.

The chain employs TRBV19 and TRBJ1-1; D may be TRBD1 (6 bases). The CDR3 length is 14 residues. The germline CDR1 and CDR2 sequences are LNHDA and SQIVND (reference sequence). The V gene lost 6 bases and the J gene lost 6 bases, with 17 bases spanning the gap. The CDR3 region has the DNA TGTGCCAGTAGCACCGGGGGGGCGCTGGCTGAAGCTTTCTTT. Protein product: CASSTGGALAEAFF.

J is TRBJ1-4 and V is TRBV28; 8 bases are shared with TRBD1. From germline, CDR1 is MDHEN and CDR2 SYDVKM. V was clipped by 7 bases and J by 7 bases; unmatched bases: 11. This CDR3 contains 15 residues. The CDR3 here is CASTLRTGNFEKLFF. The CDR3 coding sequence is TGTGCCAGCACACTTCGGACAGGGAATTTTGAAAAACTGTTTTTT. Complete variable domain (other parts from reference TRBV28 and TRBJ1-4): DVKVTQSSRYLVKRTGEKVFLECVQDMDHENMFWYRQDPGLGLRLIYFSYDVKMKEKGDIPEGYSVSREKKERFSLILESASTNQTSMYLCASTLRTGNFEKLFFGSGTQLSVL.

The chain uses TRBV5-6 and TRBJ2-2, with a weak D call TRBD2 (6 bases). The CDR3 runs 13 residues. CDR1 and CDR2 (germline): SGHDT, YYEEEE. The germline V and J ends were trimmed by 6 bases and 5 bases, with 11 bases remaining between them. CDR3: CASTPRGTGELFF. CDR3 in DNA: TGTGCCAGCACTCCACGGGGGACCGGGGAGCTGTTTTTT.

V is TRBV9 and J is TRBJ1-1; no clear D. CDR1 and CDR2 from the germline V gene are SGDLS and YYNGEE. Trimming left V 3 bases short and J 5 bases short, with 11 bases between. The CDR3 is 13 amino acids. The chain's CDR3 is CASSGPRGTEAFF. The CDR3 nucleotides read TGTGCCAGCAGCGGCCCGCGGGGAACTGAAGCTTTCTTT.

The chain links TRBV10-3 to TRBJ1-5; D unresolved. The germline gives CDR1 ENHRY, CDR2 SYGVKD. V was cut by 2 bases and J by 1 base, with 6 bases left in between. This CDR3 has 14 residues. The CDR3 DNA sequence: TGTGCCATCAGTGAGGAGCTAAGCAATCAGCCCCAGCATTTT. Translation: CAISEELSNQPQHF.

V is TRBV11-2 and J is TRBJ1-2, with TRBD1 as a possible D gene (6 bases). With 1 base removed from V and 4 bases from J, the gap between germline ends came to 10 bases. CDR3 length: 14 residues. Germline loops: CDR1 SGHAT, CDR2 FQNNGV. CDR3 DNA: TGTGCCAGCAGCTTAGCGGGGGGGCGCTATGGCTACACCTTC. Translating it yields CASSLAGGRYGYTF.

The rearrangement joins TRBV25-1 to TRBJ2-3; 13 nucleotides agree with TRBD2. This CDR3 region has 17 residues. With V trimmed by 7 bases and J by 2 bases, 9 bases remained unmatched. The germline gives CDR1 MGHDK, CDR2 SYGVNS. For the CDR3, the DNA is TGTGCCAGCACCGGACTAGCGGGAGTCTTCGCCACAGATACGCAGTATTTT. It is translated as CASTGLAGVFATDTQYF.

The rearrangement joins TRBV28 to TRBJ1-2; the D is unclear. V shed 5 bases and J shed 5 bases, with 6 bases lying between them. This CDR3 has 11 amino acids. In germline, CDR1 is MDHEN, CDR2 SYDVKM. CDR3 residues: CASSPGYGYTF. In DNA form, the CDR3 reads TGTGCCAGCAGTCCAGGATATGGCTACACCTTC.

The V and J genes are TRBV28 and TRBJ1-2, with TRBD1 matching over 8 bases. Germline assignment: CDR1 MDHEN and CDR2 SYDVKM. V shed 6 bases, J shed 10 bases, and the junction held 7 bases outside the gene matches. CDR3 length: 12 residues. The CDR3 DNA reads as TGTGCCAGCAGCCCCATGGGACAGGACTACACCTTC. Its protein product is CASSPMGQDYTF.

The genes are TRBV5-4 and TRBJ1-2, with 7 positions matching TRBD1. The V gene end was trimmed by 0 bases and the J gene end by 4 bases; junction bases not matched to a gene: 18. Germline CDR1 is SGHNT and CDR2 is YYREEE (reference sequence). CDR3 length: 19 amino acids. CDR3 sequence (DNA): TGTGCCAGCAGCTTGGGTCCCACAACAAGACAGGGACCTACCTATGGCTACACCTTC. Amino acid sequence: CASSLGPTTRQGPTYGYTF.

This chain connects TRBV7-9 to TRBJ1-1, with D unclear. The CDR3 length is 13 residues. Germline assignment: CDR1 SEHNR and CDR2 FQNEAQ (reference sequence). V lost 5 bases to trimming and J lost 4 bases, with 11 bases between them. This chain's CDR3 is CASSGLTSTEAFF. CDR3 sequence (DNA): TGTGCCAGCAGCGGACTGACGAGCACTGAAGCTTTCTTT.

This clone has a single count. This chain joins TRBV5-1 and TRBJ2-1; D is possibly TRBD2 (5 bases). This CDR3 has 17 amino acids. With 0 bases removed from V and 3 bases from J, the gap between germline ends came to 16 bases. From germline, CDR1 is SGHRS and CDR2 YFSETQ. CDR3 coding DNA: TGCGCCAGCAGCTTGGACGAGGTTGCAGCGGTCTACAATGAGCAGTTCTTC. Protein product: CASSLDEVAAVYNEQFF. The variable domain in full, with the rest retrieved from reference TRBV5-1 and TRBJ2-1, is KAGVTQTPRYLIKTRGQQVTLSCSPISGHRSVSWYQQTPGQGLQFLFEYFSETQRNKGNFPGRFSGRQFSNSRSEMNVSTLELGDSALYLCASSLDEVAAVYNEQFFGPGTRLTVL.

This chain connects TRBV27 to TRBJ2-1, with D perhaps matching TRBD2 (6 bases). There are 15 residues in the CDR3. From germline, CDR1 is MNHEY and CDR2 SMNVEV (reference sequence). The CDR3 DNA is TGTCCCTCACCAGGCGTGGACTATTCGTACAATGAGCAGTTCTTC. It is translated as CPSPGVDYSYNEQFF.

This clone is a singleton in its sample. In DNA form, the CDR3 reads TGTGCCAGCAGCCACCTAGCGGGGTCAGATACGCAGTATTTT. This translates into CASSHLAGSDTQYF. V and J are TRBV9 and TRBJ2-3, with 9 nucleotides matching TRBD2. The germline gives CDR1 SGDLS, CDR2 YYNGEE. V shed 4 bases and J 4 bases; nucleotides not matched to a gene: 4. CDR3 length: 14 amino acids.

The rearrangement links TRBV7-2 to TRBJ2-7; D is unclear. The CDR3 covers 16 residues. V was shortened by 2 bases and J by 0 bases, with 14 bases between the two germline ends. Germline V gene lookup returns CDR1 SGHTA and CDR2 FQGNSA. The chain's CDR3 is CASSLKAIQSSYEQYV. As DNA, the CDR3 is TGTGCCAGCAGCTTAAAAGCCATTCAAAGCTCCTACGAGCAGTACGTC.

J is TRBJ2-3 and V is TRBV2, with TRBD2 matching over 9 bases. The CDR3 covers 15 residues. Per germline, CDR1 SNHLY and CDR2 FYNNEI. Trimming removed 4 bases from V and 3 bases from J; junction bases left unmatched: 5. The CDR3 protein is CASSAQAGGTDTQYF. CDR3 DNA sequence: TGTGCCAGCAGTGCTCAAGCGGGAGGTACAGATACGCAGTATTTT.

Here the CDR3 DNA reads TGTGCCAGCACCCCACGAGGCAGGGAAAGGGCCACCGGGGAGCTGTTTTTT. Translating gives CASTPRGRERATGELFF. V is TRBV28 and J is TRBJ2-2, with D possibly being TRBD1 (5 bases). Germline loops: CDR1 MDHEN, CDR2 SYDVKM. The V end lost 7 bases, the J end lost 4 bases, and 22 bases lay between the germline ends. This CDR3 comprises 17 residues.

This clone has a handful of counts. The chain recombines TRBV12-3 or TRBV12-4 with TRBJ2-2; D may be TRBD1 (6 bases). Trimming cost V 6 bases and J 8 bases, with 13 bases left between them. The CDR3 runs to 13 residues. CDR3 amino acids: CASRTDRRGELFF. The CDR3 DNA follows: TGTGCCAGCAGAACCGACAGGCGGGGGGAGCTGTTTTTT.

V usage is TRBV24-1 and J usage is TRBJ1-6; 9 positions agree with TRBD1. The CDR3 spans 16 residues. Looked up from germline, CDR1 is KGHDR and CDR2 is SFDVKD. The trim removed 3 bases at V and 7 bases at J, leaving 6 bases unmatched. In DNA form, the CDR3 reads TGTGCCACCAGTGATCCACAGGGGGCAAAAAATTCACCCCTCCACTTT. This sequence encodes CATSDPQGAKNSPLHF.